The rows below give T cell receptor beta chains drawn from one sample of a study of early T cells in non-severe SARS-CoV-2 infection. TCRdb re-called the 5' RACE reads with MiXCR, one entry per CDR3 protein. The sample lists 90,000 to 120,000 distinct CDR3 sequences, around 10% occurring once. Sequencing was carried out using whole blood. The origin of the receptors is an adult who was a healthcare worker with PCR-confirmed SARS-CoV-2 infection or an uninfected control (not recorded which). CDR3s include the opening cysteine and the closing phenylalanine or tryptophan.

TRBV12-3/TRBV12-4,CASFGTSFNNEQFF
TRBV18,CASSVLASGGDEQFF
TRBV18,CASSTSTGTSSYGYTF
TRBV11-2,CASSITGWTGGSVAQETQYF
TRBV19,CASSIRAYSNQPQHF
TRBV6-1,CASSLAGGYEQYF
TRBV7-3,CASSSQPRDRNSPLHF
TRBV20-1,CSARAPTGLAGGPGFSDTQYF
TRBV18,CASSLAGGRPDTQYF
TRBV9,CASSVVDRSPQAGYTF
TRBV29-1,CSVSSTDTQYF
TRBV29-1,CSVEARAVTDTQYF